A single sample gave rise to the 23 T cell receptor beta chains below, sequenced in a study of memory CD4+ T cells and cytomegalovirus serostatus. Some clones are missing from TCRdb's copy, which holds only in-frame ones; the method was immunoSEQ multiplex PCR. This sample has some 57,000 clones, with 70% to 85% found just once. The sort gate was single viable CD3+CD4+CD8-CD45RO+ cells for memory CD4+ T cells. The sequenced sample was memory CD4+ T cells from blood. These receptors came from an adult in good health and CMV-seronegative.

The chain has TRBV5-1 and TRBJ2-1, with D tentatively TRBD1 (6 bases). The CDR3 length is 14 residues. V dropped 0 bases and J dropped 4 bases, with 8 bases sitting between them. Per the germline V gene, CDR1 is SGHRS and CDR2 is YFSETQ. The CDR3: CASSLEDSYNEQFF. The CDR3, as DNA: TGCGCCAGCAGCTTGGAGGACAGTTACAATGAGCAGTTCTTC.

V and J are TRBV19 and TRBJ1-3, with 8 bases aligning to TRBD1. The germline gives CDR1 LNHDA, CDR2 SQIVND (reference sequence). CDR3 length: 17 amino acids. V lost 0 bases to trimming and J lost 4 bases; unmatched junction nucleotides: 8. CDR3: CASSIDGRRGRGNTIYF. CDR3 DNA sequence: TGTGCCAGTAGTATAGATGGGCGCAGGGGGCGCGGAAACACCATATATTTT.

The chain joins TRBV11-2 to TRBJ1-3; D possibly corresponds to TRBD1 (5 bases). The CDR3 has 15 amino acids. Germline CDR1 and CDR2: SGHAT and FQNNGV. Trimming stripped 3 bases from V and 1 base from J, with 10 bases between. As DNA, the CDR3 is TGTGCCAGCAGCTTCGCAGGGAGGTCTGGAAACACCATATATTTT. The encoded protein is CASSFAGRSGNTIYF.

The gene calls are TRBV18 and TRBJ1-1; a possible D gene is TRBD1 (6 bases). V lost 0 bases and J 5 bases, leaving 19 bases between the germline ends. Germline assignment: CDR1 KGHSH and CDR2 LQKENI. CDR3 length: 17 amino acids. This chain's CDR3 is CASSPPGGALFGTEAFF. DNA of the CDR3: TGTGCCAGCTCACCACCGGGGGGGGCGTTATTCGGGACTGAAGCTTTCTTT.

The chain links TRBV6-5 to TRBJ2-2; D is possibly TRBD2 (7 bases). This CDR3 spans 15 amino acids. With 2 bases removed from V and 9 bases from J, the gap between germline ends came to 16 bases. Germline V lookup: CDR1 MNHEY, CDR2 SVGAGI. In DNA form, the CDR3 reads TGTGCCAGCAGTTACGAGGGGGGGGGAATAAGGGAGCTGTTTTTT. Protein: CASSYEGGGIRELFF.

This chain connects TRBV9 to TRBJ2-3; D uncertain. Deletions cut 0 bases from V and 2 bases from J, with 10 bases between. The CDR3 loop spans 15 amino acids. Germline CDR1 reads SGDLS; CDR2 reads YYNGEE. The CDR3 nucleotides are TGTGCCAGCAGCGTAGCCCCCAGTTTCACAGATACGCAGTATTTT. Translating it yields CASSVAPSFTDTQYF.

The chain joins TRBV2 to TRBJ2-4; D call uncertain. V dropped 10 bases and J dropped 9 bases, with 19 bases sitting between them. The CDR3 runs 13 residues. Germline V gene sequence: CDR1 SNHLY, CDR2 FYNNEI. Written as DNA, the CDR3 is TGTGCCACCGCCGGATATCTGGGTACCATTCAGTACTTC. Translated, it gives CATAGYLGTIQYF. The complete variable domain, with remaining parts taken from reference TRBV2 and TRBJ2-4, reads EPEVTQTPSHQVTQMGQEVILRCVPISNHLYFYWYRQILGQKVEFLVSFYNNEISEKSEIFDDQFSVERPDGSNFTLKIRSTKLEDSAMYFCATAGYLGTIQYFGAGTRLSVL.

The chain combines TRBV7-2 with TRBJ1-4; no reliable D call. The germline V gene has CDR1 SGHTA and CDR2 FQGNSA. Between the trimmed V and J ends, which lost 1 base and 8 bases, there was a span of 17 bases. The CDR3 consists of 16 residues. Here the CDR3 reads CASSLVGQALGEKLFF. CDR3 coding DNA: TGTGCCAGCAGCTTAGTCGGGCAGGCCCTAGGGGAAAAACTGTTTTTT.

This chain connects TRBV7-3 to TRBJ2-5; 9 bases agree with TRBD2. Trimming cost V 5 bases and J 7 bases; bases outside gene matches: 8. The CDR3 is made up of 14 amino acids. Germline V gene lookup returns CDR1 SGHTA and CDR2 FQGTGA. The CDR3 DNA reads as TGTGCCAGCAGCCCACAGACTAGCGGTGTGACCCAGTACTTC. This encodes CASSPQTSGVTQYF.

The chain employs TRBV7-8 and TRBJ2-7; TRBD2 matches 7 bases. The CDR3 runs 14 residues. CDR1 and CDR2 (germline): SGHVS, FQNEAQ. V shed 5 bases, J shed 5 bases, and the junction held 9 bases outside the gene matches. The CDR3 here is CASSRGGLVNEQYF. The CDR3 coding sequence is TGTGCCAGCAGCAGGGGAGGGCTGGTAAACGAGCAGTACTTC.

This clone has a single count. The rearrangement links TRBV20-1 to TRBJ1-3; D not certain. Trimming removed 2 bases from V and 8 bases from J, with 7 bases in between. Germline CDR1 and CDR2: DFQATT and SNEGSKA (reference sequence). The CDR3 runs 11 residues. The chain's CDR3 is CSARPGDTIYF. The CDR3 coding sequence is TGCAGTGCTAGACCCGGGGACACCATATATTTT.

The chain is built from TRBV15 and TRBJ2-4, with D perhaps TRBD2 (6 bases). Trimming removed 6 bases from V and 0 bases from J, with 30 bases in between. Looked up from germline, CDR1 is LNHNV and CDR2 is YYDKDF (reference sequence). This CDR3 is 21 amino acids long. The CDR3 spells CATSTLRGTPERNLAKNIQYF. In nucleotides, the CDR3 is TGTGCCACCAGTACTCTCCGCGGGACTCCCGAAAGAAACCTAGCCAAAAACATTCAGTACTTC.

This clone turned up a few times. The chain uses TRBV21-1 and TRBJ2-5; the D segment call TRBD1 is taken from the table without a DNA check. TRBV21-1 corresponds to a pseudogene. CDR3 length: 16 amino acids. In nucleotides, the CDR3 is TGTGCCAGCAGAGCCTACGATCGGGACAGACAAGAGACCCAGTACTTC. Translating gives CASRAYDRDRQETQYF.

The rearrangement uses TRBV2 and TRBJ1-6; D is unresolved. Germline V gene sequence: CDR1 SNHLY, CDR2 FYNNEI. The CDR3 has 16 residues. The V and J ends lost 7 bases and 9 bases respectively, with 22 bases between them. CDR3 amino acids: CASMAGKRAPISPLHF. CDR3 in DNA: TGTGCCAGCATGGCGGGGAAAAGGGCCCCAATTTCACCCCTCCACTTT. The full variable domain, completed using reference TRBV2 and TRBJ1-6, is EPEVTQTPSHQVTQMGQEVILRCVPISNHLYFYWYRQILGQKVEFLVSFYNNEISEKSEIFDDQFSVERPDGSNFTLKIRSTKLEDSAMYFCASMAGKRAPISPLHFGNGTRLTVT.

The chain is built from TRBV6-1 and TRBJ1-1; maybe TRBD1 (6 bases). V lost 7 bases and J 4 bases, leaving 16 bases between the germline ends. Germline CDR1 MNHNS, CDR2 SASEGT. The length of the CDR3 is 14 residues. CDR3 in amino acids: CASIRGMGITEAFF. CDR3 nucleotide sequence: TGTGCCAGCATAAGGGGGATGGGGATCACTGAAGCTTTCTTT.

V gene TRBV11-3 combines with J gene TRBJ2-2; possibly TRBD1 or TRBD2 for D (5 bases each). V lost 3 bases and J lost 5, with 16 bases in between. Germline CDR1 reads SGHNT; CDR2 reads YENEEA. The CDR3 has 16 residues. The DNA for the CDR3 is TGTGCCAGCAGCTTTGTGGGTGGGGACGGAACCGGGGAGCTGTTTTTT. It is translated as CASSFVGGDGTGELFF.

This clone was counted a few times. The chain combines TRBV12-5 with TRBJ1-1; no firm D call. Trimming removed 0 bases from V and 8 bases from J, with 7 bases in between. The CDR3 is made up of 12 amino acids. Germline CDR1 is LGHNT and CDR2 is FRNRAP. The CDR3 DNA is TGTGCTAGTGGTTTGGTTGCCAGGGAAGCTTTCTTT. This translates into CASGLVAREAFF.

The chain combines TRBV4-1 with TRBJ1-2; D gene ambiguous. This CDR3 is 15 amino acids long. V was shortened by 1 base and J by 1 base, with 10 bases between the two germline ends. Germline CDR1 is MGHRA and CDR2 is YSYEKL. The CDR3 DNA sequence: TGCGCCAGCAGCCAAGTGGGATCAAGTAACTATGGCTACACCTTC. This encodes CASSQVGSSNYGYTF.

The chain combines TRBV19 with TRBJ2-3; 12 bases are shared with TRBD1. J lost 1 base, V lost 8 bases, and 1 base had no gene match. CDR1 LNHDA and CDR2 SQIVND come from the germline V gene (reference sequence). The CDR3 is made up of 14 amino acids. The CDR3 nucleotides are TGTGCCAGTCGGGACAGGGGGCGCACAGATACGCAGTATTTT. Translation gives CASRDRGRTDTQYF.

This chain connects TRBV7-3 to TRBJ2-7, with TRBD1 identical over 8 bases. The germline gives CDR1 SGHTA, CDR2 FQGTGA. The CDR3 length is 14 residues. The V gene end was trimmed by 5 bases and the J gene end by 7 bases; junction bases not matched to a gene: 10. The CDR3 here is CASSTTGGSLEQYF. DNA for the CDR3: TGTGCCAGCAGCACCACAGGGGGGAGTCTTGAGCAGTACTTC.

Notes on this clone: This same CDR3 is encoded by further DNA sequences in the sample. This rearrangement joins TRBV5-4 to TRBJ1-5, with D uncertain. Germline CDR1 and CDR2: SGHNT and YYREEE (reference sequence). V lost 2 bases to trimming and J lost 8 bases, with 11 bases between them. There are 13 residues in the CDR3. CDR3 coding DNA: TGTGCCAGCAGCTTAGGTGCGAGGGAGCCCCAGCATTTT. Protein product: CASSLGAREPQHF.

This rearrangement joins TRBV18 to TRBJ2-7; D is ambiguous. Germline V gene lookup returns CDR1 KGHSH and CDR2 LQKENI. CDR3 length equals 12 residues. Trimming took 1 base from V and 5 from J, leaving 6 bases between them. The DNA for the CDR3 is TGTGCCAGCTCACCACTGACCCACGAGCAGTACTTC. Protein: CASSPLTHEQYF.

The chain has TRBV13 and TRBJ2-7; 7 bases match TRBD1. The junction had 3 bases not matched to a gene; V was cut back by 1 base and J by 12 bases. Germline CDR1 PRHDT, CDR2 FYEKMQ (reference sequence). The CDR3 has 11 amino acids. The CDR3 here is CASSLDGTVYF. CDR3 DNA: TGTGCCAGCAGCTTAGACGGGACAGTGTACTTC.